One T cell receptor beta chain is described in this entry. In the study's own analysis: Estimation of nucleated cell counts relied on the amplification of reference gene primers. Produced via immunoSEQ multiplex PCR; TCRdb's table is partial and in-frame only. D and trimming were read from the DNA, whereas the V and J calls and clone size are those reported in that table. The data hold approximately 220,000 clones, with around 88% observed a single time. Trimming shortened V by 4 bases and J by 4 bases, and 20 bases separated the two germline ends. There are 16 residues in the CDR3. Looked up from germline, CDR1 is SGHDT and CDR2 is YYEEEE. The data were obtained in a study of blood T cell repertoires in COVID-19. Study information: Collection of acute and convalescent COVID-19 samples took place in the United States, Italy and Spain. In each case, the material was cDNA or gDNA derived from T cells, B-cell-depleted T cells, or PBMCs.

J is TRBJ2-5 and V is TRBV5-6; D may be TRBD2 (6 bases). This TCR derives from a woman in her fifties or sixties with acute or convalescent COVID-19. The specimen was peripheral blood. Here the CDR3 reads CASSLRGAGPGETQYF. CDR3 nucleotides: TGTGCCAGCAGCCTGCGCGGGGCGGGGCCCGGAGAGACCCAGTACTTC.